The 30 T cell receptor beta chains below were found in one sample sequenced in a study of PD-L1 blockade in urothelial cancer. Method: immunoSEQ multiplex PCR; TCRdb's copy keeps in-frame clones and lacks some. Among tens of thousands of clones listed, 88% were seen once. The time point: peripheral blood 6 weeks after treatment start. The sample consisted of PBMCs, taken around atezolizumab (anti-PD-L1) treatment. The source of these receptors is a man between 60 and 75 years old with urothelial cancer.

This chain links TRBV18 with TRBJ2-1; D might be TRBD2 (5 bases). CDR3 length equals 18 residues. CDR1 and CDR2 from the germline V gene are KGHSH and LQKENI. Trimming took off 4 bases at V and 3 bases at J, with 22 bases between the two ends. The CDR3 nucleotides read TGTGCCAGCTCACTTTCGACCGGGGTCTCTCTTGTCTACAATGAGCAGTTCTTC. It is translated as CASSLSTGVSLVYNEQFF.

The CDR3 here is CASSRDSGNTIYF. The CDR3 DNA reads TGTGCCAGCAGTAGGGACAGTGGAAACACCATATATTTT. The chain recombines TRBV6-5 with TRBJ1-3, with TRBD1 matching 7 bases. Losses at the gene ends were 5 bases for V and 3 bases for J; bases not matched to a gene: 1. Germline loops: CDR1 MNHEY, CDR2 SVGAGI. The CDR3 is 13 residues long.

This chain links TRBV7-9 with TRBJ2-7; D possibly corresponds to TRBD1 (5 bases). Per germline, CDR1 SEHNR and CDR2 FQNEAQ (reference sequence). V was pared by 6 bases and J by 1 base, with 10 bases between. The CDR3 consists of 13 residues. The CDR3 loop reads CASSWGRSYEQYF. As DNA, the CDR3 is TGTGCCAGCAGTTGGGGCAGATCCTACGAGCAGTACTTC.

The V and J genes are TRBV27 and TRBJ1-4; possibly TRBD1 for D (6 bases). CDR1 and CDR2 from the germline V gene are MNHEY and SMNVEV (reference sequence). The CDR3 consists of 13 residues. Deletions cut 8 bases from V and 6 bases from J, with 13 bases between. CDR3 in DNA: TGTGCCAGCGGGGGCCCAGGGGATGAAAAACTGTTTTTT. Protein product: CASGGPGDEKLFF.

V gene TRBV27 combines with J gene TRBJ1-1; maybe TRBD1 (5 bases). V was trimmed by 6 bases and J by 3 bases, leaving 11 bases between them. The CDR3 loop spans 13 amino acids. The germline CDR1 and CDR2 sequences are MNHEY and SMNVEV (reference sequence). In DNA form, the CDR3 reads TGTGCCAGCAGCTTCGGGGGGTACACTGAAGCTTTCTTT. Residues: CASSFGGYTEAFF.

This chain links TRBV10-1 with TRBJ2-2, with 12 bases that match TRBD2. CDR3 length equals 19 residues. Trimming took 5 bases from V and 4 from J; bases not matched to a gene: 14. The germline gives CDR1 WNHNN, CDR2 SYGVQD (reference sequence). The CDR3 loop reads CASSSLAGGPSITTGELFF. The CDR3 DNA reads as TGCGCCAGCAGTTCGCTAGCGGGAGGGCCCTCAATAACCACCGGGGAGCTGTTTTTT.

This chain joins TRBV19 and TRBJ1-5; 7 positions agree with TRBD1. The CDR3 has 17 amino acids. V trimming: 9 bases; J trimming: 0 bases; junction bases outside the gene matches: 14. CDR1 and CDR2 from the germline V gene are LNHDA and SQIVND (reference sequence). The CDR3, as DNA: TGTGCCAGCACCGGGACAGCACTAGGGTATAGCAATCAGCCCCAGCATTTT. This translates into CASTGTALGYSNQPQHF.

The V call is TRBV19, the J call TRBJ1-2; the match to TRBD1 covers 7 bases. CDR3 length equals 16 residues. J was trimmed by 0 bases and V by 3 bases; bases with no gene match: 7. Germline CDR1 is LNHDA and CDR2 is SQIVND (reference sequence). Here the CDR3 DNA reads TGTGCCAGTAGTATTTATTGGGACAGTACTAACTATGGCTACACCTTC. Amino acids: CASSIYWDSTNYGYTF.

The J gene is TRBJ2-1, the V gene TRBV11-2, with a possible D match to TRBD2 (5 bases). The germline V and J ends were trimmed by 7 bases and 6 bases, with 22 bases remaining between them. CDR1 is SGHAT, CDR2 FQNNGV, per germline. The CDR3 runs 16 residues. The chain's CDR3 is CASTTPGSLGLNEQFF. CDR3 sequence (DNA): TGTGCCAGCACAACGCCAGGTAGTTTAGGACTCAATGAGCAGTTCTTC. Full variable domain (rest looked up from reference TRBV11-2 and TRBJ2-1): EAGVAQSPRYKIIEKRQSVAFWCNPISGHATLYWYQQILGQGPKLLIQFQNNGVVDDSQLPKDRFSAERLKGVDSTLKIQPAKLEDSAVYLCASTTPGSLGLNEQFFGPGTRLTVL.

The chain uses TRBV7-3 and TRBJ2-5, with D possibly matching TRBD2 (5 bases). The V end was cut by 5 bases, the J end by 1 base, with 8 bases between. Germline values: CDR1 SGHTA, CDR2 FQGTGA. The CDR3 length is 13 residues. The CDR3 coding sequence is TGTGCCAGCAGCCGGGGATCCCAAGAGACCCAGTACTTC. Amino acid sequence: CASSRGSQETQYF.

The chain combines TRBV5-4 with TRBJ2-3; 7 nucleotides match TRBD2. The CDR3 is 15 amino acids. Germline CDR1 reads SGHNT; CDR2 reads YYREEE (reference sequence). The trim removed 2 bases at V and 4 bases at J, leaving 7 bases unmatched. The CDR3 sequence: CASSLWRESADTQYF. The DNA of the CDR3 is TGTGCCAGCAGCTTATGGCGGGAGAGCGCAGATACGCAGTATTTT.

This clone was recorded once. The V call is TRBV5-1, the J call TRBJ2-7; weak D call: TRBD2 (6 bases). Trimming shortened V by 3 bases and J by 5 bases, and 21 bases separated the two germline ends. The CDR3 runs to 16 residues. Germline lookup yields CDR1 SGHRS and CDR2 YFSETQ. The CDR3 region has the DNA TGCGCCAGCAGCTACGCACGGGACTCCAGGCGCCACGAGCAGTACTTC. As protein: CASSYARDSRRHEQYF.

The CDR3 DNA is TGCAGTGCTCCAGGGGACTATGGCTACACCTTC. As protein: CSAPGDYGYTF. V gene TRBV20-1 combines with J gene TRBJ1-2; possible D gene TRBD1, 6 bases. V lost 5 bases and J lost 3, with 7 bases in between. The V gene's germline CDR1 is DFQATT and CDR2 SNEGSKA (reference sequence). The CDR3 contains 11 residues.

For this clone: The sample carries other DNA sequences with the same CDR3. J is TRBJ2-5 and V is TRBV20-1; D remains ambiguous. V gave up 6 bases and J gave up 3 bases, with 8 bases separating them. The CDR3 has 11 residues. CDR1 and CDR2 from the germline V gene are DFQATT and SNEGSKA (reference sequence). CDR3 sequence: CSASPEETQYF. The DNA of the CDR3 is TGCAGTGCAAGCCCTGAAGAGACCCAGTACTTC.

The chain carries TRBV6-5 and TRBJ2-2; D ambiguous. V was trimmed by 7 bases and J by 4 bases, leaving 13 bases between them. Germline V gene lookup returns CDR1 MNHEY and CDR2 SVGAGI. This CDR3 comprises 14 residues. CDR3 in DNA: TGTGCCAGCACCAGAGACTTTCGCACCGGGGAGCTGTTTTTT. Translating gives CASTRDFRTGELFF.

This chain connects TRBV4-1 to TRBJ1-1; D may be TRBD1 (5 bases). The CDR3 totals 16 residues. Germline V lookup: CDR1 MGHRA, CDR2 YSYEKL. V lost 4 bases and J lost 0, with 15 bases in between. The CDR3 coding sequence is TGCGCCAGCAGCCCTCGACCTACAGGAGTGAACACTGAAGCTTTCTTT. This sequence encodes CASSPRPTGVNTEAFF.

This chain connects TRBV6-4 to TRBJ1-1; TRBD1 is a possible D gene (6 bases). There are 15 residues in the CDR3. In germline, CDR1 is MRHNA, CDR2 SNTAGT. Trimming cost V 0 bases and J 3 bases, with 11 bases left between them. The CDR3, as DNA: TGTGCCAGCAGTGACTCCTTCGGGGGGCACACTGAAGCTTTCTTT. Its translation: CASSDSFGGHTEAFF.

This chain uses TRBV11-3 with TRBJ1-1, with D unclear. This CDR3 has 15 residues. V lost 2 bases and J 1 base, leaving 11 bases between the germline ends. Germline-derived CDR1 and CDR2 are SGHNT and YENEEA. As DNA, the CDR3 is TGTGCCAGCAGCTTAATAGCCAGAACGAACACTGAAGCTTTCTTT. Translated: CASSLIARTNTEAFF.

The chain employs TRBV6-1 and TRBJ2-7, with TRBD1 matching over 9 bases. Germline V lookup: CDR1 MNHNS, CDR2 SASEGT. Trimming removed 6 bases from V and 2 bases from J; junction bases left unmatched: 5. This CDR3 is 14 amino acids long. The CDR3: CASRAGTGPYEQYF. Here the CDR3 DNA reads TGTGCCAGCAGAGCCGGGACAGGGCCCTACGAGCAGTACTTC.

The rearrangement uses TRBV6-1 and TRBJ2-3, with D maybe TRBD2 (7 bases). V gave up 8 bases and J gave up 4 bases, with 13 bases separating them. Germline lookup yields CDR1 MNHNS and CDR2 SASEGT. The CDR3 extends over 13 amino acids. The CDR3 loop is CASGRGGADTQYF. The CDR3 DNA follows: TGTGCCAGCGGGAGGGGGGGGGCAGATACGCAGTATTTT.

To note about this clone: Other DNA sequences in this specimen translate into the identical CDR3. The chain combines TRBV30 with TRBJ1-5; D call uncertain. CDR3 length: 13 amino acids. V lost 0 bases to trimming and J lost 7 bases, with 10 bases between them. Germline CDR1 reads GTSNPN; CDR2 reads SVGIG (reference sequence). This chain's CDR3 is CAWSVLGGQPQHF. The CDR3, as DNA: TGTGCCTGGAGTGTACTCGGAGGACAGCCCCAGCATTTT.

The chain recombines TRBV7-9 with TRBJ2-5, with 8 bases identical to TRBD1. V dropped 4 bases and J dropped 2; count of bases not matched to a gene: 3. Germline V gene lookup returns CDR1 SEHNR and CDR2 FQNEAQ (reference sequence). The CDR3 is made up of 14 amino acids. CDR3 sequence reads: CASSYWTGQETQYF. Written as DNA, the CDR3 is TGTGCCAGCAGCTATTGGACAGGGCAAGAGACCCAGTACTTC.

This chain connects TRBV6-1 to TRBJ2-7, with 8 bases matching TRBD1. The J segment lost 6 bases and the V segment lost 0 bases, leaving 7 bases of the junction unmatched. The CDR3 is 15 residues long. Germline-derived CDR1 and CDR2 are MNHNS and SASEGT. The CDR3 protein is CASSEAVTGAREQYF. CDR3 nucleotides: TGTGCCAGCAGTGAAGCGGTGACAGGGGCCCGCGAGCAGTACTTC.

This clone has just a few counts. The chain uses TRBV27 and TRBJ2-3; unclear D gene. V was pared by 2 bases and J by 12 bases, with 9 bases between. The CDR3 totals 11 residues. Germline V gene sequence: CDR1 MNHEY, CDR2 SMNVEV (reference sequence). In DNA, the CDR3 is TGTGCCAGCAGTTTAAAGTGTGGCCAGTATTTT. This codes for CASSLKCGQYF.

This clone was found once. The V call is TRBV10-3, the J call TRBJ2-3; D may be TRBD2 (5 bases). The CDR3 length is 14 residues. V lost 10 bases and J lost 0, with 14 bases in between. Germline-derived CDR1 and CDR2 are ENHRY and SYGVKD. The CDR3 sequence: CATWTGSSTDTQYF. The CDR3 DNA sequence: TGTGCCACCTGGACTGGGTCTAGCACAGATACGCAGTATTTT.

The rearrangement joins TRBV19 to TRBJ1-6, with D possibly being TRBD1 (5 bases). CDR3 size: 14 residues. Per the germline V gene, CDR1 is LNHDA and CDR2 is SQIVND (reference sequence). V was shortened by 7 bases and J by 6 bases, with 13 bases between the two germline ends. CDR3 coding DNA: TGTGCCAGTACCGACAGAACCTTTAATTCACCCCTCCACTTT. Translating gives CASTDRTFNSPLHF.

The V and J genes are TRBV6-6 and TRBJ2-1; D might be TRBD2 (6 bases). Trimming pared 5 bases from V and 0 bases from J, leaving 14 bases between. The CDR3 is 16 amino acids. Germline V gene sequence: CDR1 MNHNY, CDR2 SVGAGI (reference sequence). CDR3 coding DNA: TGTGCCAGCAGTAACTTCCTAGCGACCTCCTACAATGAGCAGTTCTTC. Its translation is CASSNFLATSYNEQFF.

This clone came up a few times. The CDR3 region has the DNA TGTGCCAGCAGCTTAGGGGGGCACAATCAGCCCCAGCATTTT. Translated: CASSLGGHNQPQHF. The chain recombines TRBV7-2 with TRBJ1-5; a weak D match, TRBD1 (6 bases). This CDR3 is 14 amino acids long. Germline assignment: CDR1 SGHTA and CDR2 FQGNSA. The V end was cut by 1 base, the J end by 3 bases, with 7 bases between. Full variable domain (rest looked up from reference TRBV7-2 and TRBJ1-5): GAGVSQSPSNKVTEKGKDVELRCDPISGHTALYWYRQSLGQGLEFLIYFQGNSAPDKSGLPSDRFSAERTGGSVSTLTIQRTQQEDSAVYLCASSLGGHNQPQHFGDGTRLSIL.

This clone was seen more than once but under ten times. The chain combines TRBV18 with TRBJ1-1, with D hard to call. Germline V lookup: CDR1 KGHSH, CDR2 LQKENI. V lost 1 base and J 6 bases, leaving 6 bases between the germline ends. This CDR3 spans 12 amino acids. The CDR3 loop is CASSPQKPEAFF. CDR3 in DNA: TGTGCCAGCTCACCACAGAAGCCTGAAGCTTTCTTT.

The chain joins TRBV5-6 to TRBJ1-2, with D unresolved. V was shortened by 1 base and J by 1 base, with 14 bases between the two germline ends. This CDR3 has 16 amino acids. Germline lookup yields CDR1 SGHDT and CDR2 YYEEEE. CDR3 in amino acids: CASSLLGSGRNYGYTF. CDR3 sequence (DNA): TGTGCCAGCAGCTTGTTGGGTTCAGGCCGTAACTATGGCTACACCTTC.